The clone carrying this T cell receptor (beta chain) was picked up one time. The sample belongs to a study of cytomegalovirus exposure and HLA in healthy donors. The primer mix had 60 Vbeta and 13 Jbeta primers. Original processing methods: Later analysis identified tens of millions of unique TCR beta chains, roughly 11 million shared. The table came from immunoSEQ multiplex PCR; TCRdb's copy has only in-frame clones and leaves some out. V and J calls and clone size come straight from that table; D and trimming were deduced from the DNA. Of about 90,000 clones in the sample, 79% are singletons; the top ten hold 2.7%. Germline V gives CDR1 SGHDN, CDR2 FVKESK. This CDR3 has 13 amino acids. V was trimmed by 8 bases and J by 0 bases, leaving 8 bases between them.

Sequenced material: PBMCs. The chain carries TRBV14 and TRBJ2-1; D remains unclear. This clonotype was obtained from a young man in good health and CMV-seronegative. CDR3 loop: CASCLSSYNEQFF. DNA of the CDR3: TGTGCCAGCTGTCTCAGCTCCTACAATGAGCAGTTCTTC.